Below are 25 T cell receptor beta chains sequenced from a single sample in a study of blood T cell repertoires in COVID-19. Clones were sequenced by immunoSEQ multiplex PCR, and TCRdb holds only the in-frame ones, with some missing. This table holds around 400,000 clones, about 87% found once. The sequenced sample consisted of peripheral blood. Receptors were obtained from a woman in her fifties or sixties with COVID-19, enrolled during active disease.

The gene calls are TRBV5-8 and TRBJ1-3; D is unresolved. CDR3 length: 13 amino acids. Germline loops: CDR1 SGHTS, CDR2 YDEGEE. V lost 2 bases to trimming and J lost 5 bases, with 8 bases between them. CDR3 loop: CASSFRGRNTIYF. CDR3 coding DNA: TGTGCCAGCAGCTTCCGGGGTAGAAACACCATATATTTT.

The CDR3 DNA sequence: TGTGCCAGCTTATCCCTCAAATTGGCAGCGAGATCCTACGAGCAGTACTTC. Amino acids: CASLSLKLAARSYEQYF. The chain employs TRBV5-4 and TRBJ2-7; no clear D. Germline V gives CDR1 SGHNT, CDR2 YYREEE (reference sequence). There are 17 residues in the CDR3. V was cut by 7 bases and J by 1 base, with 24 bases left in between.

This sequence joins TRBV5-1 and TRBJ2-5, with D tentatively TRBD2 (6 bases). There are 14 residues in the CDR3. Germline loops: CDR1 SGHRS, CDR2 YFSETQ. The ends were cut back, 4 bases at V and 4 bases at J, with 14 bases in the middle. CDR3 region: CASSPGTVGETQYF. In nucleotides, the CDR3 is TGCGCCAGCAGCCCAGGGACTGTGGGAGAGACCCAGTACTTC.

This clone was found many times. V is TRBV4-2 and J is TRBJ1-2; weak D call: TRBD1 (5 bases). Per germline, CDR1 LGHNA and CDR2 YNFKEQ. This CDR3 is 14 amino acids long. V lost 8 bases and J lost 3, with 16 bases in between. CDR3 in amino acids: CASRRQLGDYGYTF. In DNA form, the CDR3 reads TGTGCCAGCCGCAGACAGTTAGGCGACTATGGCTACACCTTC.

This sequence joins TRBV5-1 and TRBJ1-3; tentative D call: TRBD1 (6 bases). This CDR3 spans 14 amino acids. From germline, CDR1 is SGHRS and CDR2 YFSETQ. V was clipped by 0 bases and J by 4 bases, with 8 bases between them. The CDR3 loop is CASSLGTEGNTIYF. CDR3 nucleotides: TGCGCCAGCAGCTTGGGGACAGAAGGAAACACCATATATTTT. Drawing the rest from reference TRBV5-1 and TRBJ1-3, the complete variable domain is KAGVTQTPRYLIKTRGQQVTLSCSPISGHRSVSWYQQTPGQGLQFLFEYFSETQRNKGNFPGRFSGRQFSNSRSEMNVSTLELGDSALYLCASSLGTEGNTIYFGEGSWLTVV.

The chain is built from TRBV18 and TRBJ2-1; 14 bases align to TRBD2. From germline, CDR1 is KGHSH and CDR2 LQKENI. V lost 5 bases to trimming and J lost 9 bases; unmatched junction nucleotides: 9. This CDR3 has 16 amino acids. The CDR3: CASSAPGLAGVSEQFF. The CDR3 DNA sequence: TGTGCCAGCTCAGCCCCGGGACTAGCGGGGGTAAGTGAGCAGTTCTTC.

DNA of the CDR3: TGCGCCAGCAGAGTAGGACAGGAACGATCACCCCTCCACTTT. Protein: CASRVGQERSPLHF. The chain employs TRBV5-1 and TRBJ1-6; 7 positions agree with TRBD1. The CDR3 sequence is 14 residues long. The V segment lost 5 bases and the J segment 10 bases; nucleotides outside the gene matches: 9. Germline CDR1 and CDR2: SGHRS and YFSETQ.

The gene calls are TRBV6-5 and TRBJ2-2, with 10 bases matching TRBD2. With 3 bases clipped from V and 6 bases from J, the junction kept 4 bases outside the gene matches. The germline gives CDR1 MNHEY, CDR2 SVGAGI. The CDR3 runs 15 residues. CDR3 residues: CASSYLAGGPGELFF. In nucleotides, the CDR3 is TGTGCCAGCAGTTATTTAGCGGGGGGTCCCGGGGAGCTGTTTTTT.

The CDR3 DNA is TGTGCCAGCAGCAGCGGTACGGCGAACACTGAAGCTTTCTTT. This translates into CASSSGTANTEAFF. The gene calls are TRBV11-3 and TRBJ1-1; D gene unclear. Germline CDR1 SGHNT, CDR2 YENEEA. The CDR3 runs to 14 residues. The germline V and J ends were trimmed by 5 bases and 1 base, with 11 bases remaining between them.

This clone has just a few counts. The gene calls are TRBV28 and TRBJ2-1, with D hard to call. V was clipped by 2 bases and J by 13 bases, with 15 bases between them. The CDR3 has 13 residues. Per germline, CDR1 MDHEN and CDR2 SYDVKM. CDR3 residues: CASSLPGRRNQFF. The CDR3 nucleotides read TGTGCCAGCAGTTTACCAGGCCGTAGAAACCAGTTCTTC.

V gene TRBV7-5 combines with J gene TRBJ1-4; the table's D call TRBD1 went unverified against the DNA. TRBV7-5 represents a pseudogene. The CDR3 runs to 16 residues. The CDR3 loop reads CARSWAETGRYEKLFF. Here the CDR3 DNA reads TGTGCCAGAAGCTGGGCGGAAACAGGAAGATATGAAAAACTGTTTTTT.

The gene calls are TRBV7-3 and TRBJ1-1; tentatively, D is TRBD1 (6 bases). The CDR3 runs 16 residues. Deletions cut 5 bases from V and 2 bases from J, with 18 bases between. CDR1 and CDR2 from the germline V gene are SGHTA and FQGTGA. The CDR3 loop reads CASSRIGGFRNTEAFF. The CDR3 DNA reads as TGTGCCAGCAGCCGTATAGGGGGTTTCCGAAACACTGAAGCTTTCTTT.

The gene calls are TRBV14 and TRBJ1-1; 8 positions agree with TRBD1. This CDR3 contains 16 residues. The trim removed 3 bases at V and 4 bases at J, leaving 10 bases unmatched. The germline V gene has CDR1 SGHDN and CDR2 FVKESK. CDR3 coding DNA: TGTGCCAGCAGCCAGGACAGGGTTGGTCGTAGCACTGAAGCTTTCTTT. Protein: CASSQDRVGRSTEAFF. The full variable domain, completed using reference TRBV14 and TRBJ1-1, is EAGVTQFPSHSVIEKGQTVTLRCDPISGHDNLYWYRRVMGKEIKFLLHFVKESKQDESGMPNNRFLAERTGGTYSTLKVQPAELEDSGVYFCASSQDRVGRSTEAFFGQGTRLTVV.

The chain links TRBV28 to TRBJ1-5, with 8 bases lining up with TRBD1. Trimming took 1 base from V and 5 from J; bases not matched to a gene: 10. Germline V gene data show CDR1 as MDHEN and CDR2 as SYDVKM. This CDR3 is built from 17 residues. The CDR3 bases are TGTGCCAGCAGTTTATTAGGGTTGGACAGGGTGGATCAGCCCCAGCATTTT. Translated, it gives CASSLLGLDRVDQPQHF.

This clone was seen only a few times. The V gene is TRBV10-3, the J gene TRBJ1-2; 7 nucleotides align to TRBD1. CDR3 size: 13 residues. Looked up from germline, CDR1 is ENHRY and CDR2 is SYGVKD. The ends lost 0 bases at V and 7 bases at J; junction bases unmatched: 2. The CDR3 nucleotides are TGTGCCATCAGTGAGTCGGGACAGCCTGGCTACACCTTC. It translates to CAISESGQPGYTF.

The V and J genes are TRBV19 and TRBJ1-5; no firm D call. Trimming cost V 4 bases and J 7 bases, with 8 bases left between them. The CDR3 consists of 12 residues. Germline V gene lookup returns CDR1 LNHDA and CDR2 SQIVND (reference sequence). The DNA for the CDR3 is TGTGCCAGTAGTACCCGGGAACAGCCCCAGCATTTT. Translating it yields CASSTREQPQHF.

The chain uses TRBV20-1 and TRBJ1-6, with D possibly being TRBD1 (5 bases). The germline gives CDR1 DFQATT, CDR2 SNEGSKA (reference sequence). The CDR3 consists of 14 residues. Trimming shortened V by 3 bases and J by 11 bases, and 17 bases separated the two germline ends. This CDR3 is CSASRGSGVTPLHF. DNA of the CDR3: TGCAGTGCTAGTCGGGGCAGCGGGGTTACACCCCTCCACTTT.

The chain carries TRBV5-4 and TRBJ2-1; D possibly corresponds to TRBD1 (6 bases). V was clipped by 4 bases and J by 6 bases, with 11 bases between them. The CDR3 sequence is 13 residues long. CDR1 and CDR2 (germline): SGHNT, YYREEE (reference sequence). In DNA form, the CDR3 reads TGTGCCAGCAGCCAACAGGGCGGCAATGAGCAGTTCTTC. Its translation: CASSQQGGNEQFF.

Remarks on this clone: At the DNA level, this CDR3 is encoded by other sequences in the same sample as well. The rearrangement uses TRBV3-1 (or the pseudogene TRBV3-2) and TRBJ1-2; D gene ambiguous. Deletions cut 1 base from V and 7 bases from J, with 4 bases between. The CDR3 is 11 residues long. Germline V gene sequence: CDR1 LGHDT, CDR2 YNNKEL (reference sequence). CDR3 nucleotide sequence: TGTGCCAGCAGCCAAGCTCGTGGCTACACCTTC. It codes for CASSQARGYTF.

The chain recombines TRBV7-8 with TRBJ2-3, with D tentatively TRBD1 (6 bases). The CDR3 is 15 amino acids. Germline V gene sequence: CDR1 SGHVS, CDR2 FQNEAQ. With 6 bases removed from V and 2 bases from J, the gap between germline ends came to 15 bases. The CDR3 loop reads CASRARDIATDTQYF. CDR3 nucleotides: TGTGCCAGCAGGGCTAGGGACATAGCCACAGATACGCAGTATTTT.

The chain links TRBV5-1 to TRBJ2-1; 10 bases agree with TRBD2. The CDR3 extends over 19 amino acids. Germline loops: CDR1 SGHRS, CDR2 YFSETQ. V was clipped by 0 bases and J by 0 bases; unmatched bases: 9. CDR3 region: CASSLVGSGGPPSYNEQFF. In DNA form, the CDR3 reads TGCGCCAGCAGCTTGGTAGGTAGCGGGGGGCCGCCCTCCTACAATGAGCAGTTCTTC.

The chain joins TRBV19 to TRBJ1-1; D is possibly TRBD1 (6 bases). The CDR3 contains 15 residues. The germline V and J ends were trimmed by 8 bases and 4 bases, with 20 bases remaining between them. Germline CDR1 reads LNHDA; CDR2 reads SQIVND (reference sequence). In DNA form, the CDR3 reads TGTGCCAGTTATGACAGGAACCCGGTTAGCACTGAAGCTTTCTTT. It is translated as CASYDRNPVSTEAFF.

CDR3 bases: TGTGCCAGCAGCGTCCGGACTGGGCACGGGGAGCTGTTTTTT. The encoded protein is CASSVRTGHGELFF. V usage is TRBV9 and J usage is TRBJ2-2, with D perhaps TRBD2 (5 bases). This CDR3 has 14 residues. Germline-derived CDR1 and CDR2 are SGDLS and YYNGEE. V was cut by 2 bases and J by 7 bases, with 12 bases left in between. The full variable domain, with the rest looked up from reference TRBV9 and TRBJ2-2, is DSGVTQTPKHLITATGQRVTLRCSPRSGDLSVYWYQQSLDQGLQFLIQYYNGEERAKGNILERFSAQQFPDLHSELNLSSLELGDSALYFCASSVRTGHGELFFGEGSRLTVL.

This clone turned up a few times. The rearrangement links TRBV28 to TRBJ1-1; D ambiguous. This CDR3 region has 12 residues. Looked up from germline, CDR1 is MDHEN and CDR2 is SYDVKM. V shed 9 bases and J shed 1 base, with 9 bases lying between them. The CDR3 sequence: CASTWRNTEAFF. The CDR3 coding sequence is TGTGCCAGTACGTGGAGGAACACTGAAGCTTTCTTT.

This chain connects TRBV18 to TRBJ1-2; D ambiguous. Germline V gives CDR1 KGHSH, CDR2 LQKENI. Trimming took off 4 bases at V and 4 bases at J, with 16 bases between the two ends. The CDR3 sequence is 15 residues long. CDR3 protein: CASSHDGLSFYGYTF. In nucleotides, the CDR3 is TGTGCCAGCTCACACGACGGGTTGTCCTTCTATGGCTACACCTTC.